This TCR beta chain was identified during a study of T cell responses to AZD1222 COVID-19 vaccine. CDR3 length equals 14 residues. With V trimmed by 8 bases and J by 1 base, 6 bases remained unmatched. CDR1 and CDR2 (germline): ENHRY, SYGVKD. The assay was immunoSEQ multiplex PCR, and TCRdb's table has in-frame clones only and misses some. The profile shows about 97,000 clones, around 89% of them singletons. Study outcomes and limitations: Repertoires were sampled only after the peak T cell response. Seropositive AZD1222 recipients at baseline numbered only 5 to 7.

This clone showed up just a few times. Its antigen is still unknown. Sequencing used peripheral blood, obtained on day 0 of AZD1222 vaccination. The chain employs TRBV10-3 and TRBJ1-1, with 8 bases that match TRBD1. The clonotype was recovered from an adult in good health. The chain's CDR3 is CAIGGTGTNTEAFF. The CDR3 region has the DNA TGTGCCATCGGAGGGACAGGCACGAACACTGAAGCTTTCTTT.